This record looks at one T cell receptor beta chain sequence and its context. The antigen is not known. The CDR3 extends over 17 amino acids. J gave up 3 bases and V 6 bases, and 7 bases lay outside the gene matches. The TCR library protocol attached unique molecular identifiers to the individual cDNA molecules. TCRdb re-called the 5' RACE reads through MiXCR, storing one row per CDR3 protein. Of about 63,000 distinct CDR3 sequences listed, roughly 13% are singletons. The data originate from a study of early T cells in non-severe SARS-CoV-2 infection. About the research overall: Chains were not paired, and sequencing was done on bulk RNA from unsorted whole blood. Study conclusions and caveats: In VDJdb matching, anti-spike CD8 responses were favored while private and CD4 specificities went missing.

The source of this sequence is an adult who was a healthcare worker with PCR-confirmed SARS-CoV-2 infection or an uninfected control (not recorded which). The chain recombines TRBV12-3 or TRBV12-4 with TRBJ2-1; 14 bases are a match to TRBD2. Material: whole blood. In DNA, the CDR3 is TGTGCCAGCAGCCCTCCGGGACTAGCGGGGGTCTACAATGAGCAGTTCTTC. Its translation: CASSPPGLAGVYNEQFF.